The 18 T cell receptor beta chains below all came from one sample that was sequenced in a study of blood T cell repertoires in COVID-19. Some clones are missing from TCRdb's copy, which holds only in-frame ones; the method was immunoSEQ multiplex PCR. The sample contains approximately 480,000 clones, roughly 87% of which appear only once. The sequenced material came from PBMCs or T cells enriched from blood (not recorded which). The receptors come from a woman between 18 and 29 years old who had recovered from COVID-19.

The rearrangement links TRBV7-9 to TRBJ2-5, with 8 bases fitting TRBD2. The V gene's germline CDR1 is SEHNR and CDR2 FQNEAQ (reference sequence). With V trimmed by 4 bases and J by 2 bases, 3 bases remained unmatched. This CDR3 spans 14 amino acids. The CDR3, as DNA: TGTGCCAGCAGCTCGGGGGGGACACAAGAGACCCAGTACTTC. Translating gives CASSSGGTQETQYF.

V usage is TRBV27 and J usage is TRBJ2-1; 11 bases fit TRBD2. V lost 4 bases to trimming and J lost 3 bases; unmatched junction nucleotides: 14. The CDR3 contains 19 residues. Germline V lookup: CDR1 MNHEY, CDR2 SMNVEV (reference sequence). The CDR3 reads CASSWAGLAVGGGYNEQFF. In nucleotides, the CDR3 is TGTGCCAGCAGTTGGGCGGGACTAGCGGTGGGGGGTGGCTACAATGAGCAGTTCTTC.

The chain's CDR3 is CASRRDRWPPWTEAFF. DNA for the CDR3: TGTGCCAGCAGACGGGACAGGTGGCCCCCATGGACTGAAGCTTTCTTT. The chain links TRBV2 to TRBJ1-1; 8 bases agree with TRBD1. Trimming took 6 bases from V and 5 from J; bases not matched to a gene: 14. Germline V gene sequence: CDR1 SNHLY, CDR2 FYNNEI. The CDR3 extends over 16 amino acids.

V is TRBV29-1 and J is TRBJ1-1, with D unresolved. CDR3 length: 13 amino acids. The V end was cut by 4 bases, the J end by 4 bases, with 13 bases between. Germline V gene lookup returns CDR1 SQVTM and CDR2 ANQGSEA. The CDR3 DNA is TGCAGCGTTGTTTCCCGCGGAGGCACTGAAGCTTTCTTT. Amino acid sequence: CSVVSRGGTEAFF.

The chain uses TRBV11-2 and TRBJ2-7; 10 bases match TRBD1. Trimming took 1 base from V and 5 from J; bases not matched to a gene: 2. This CDR3 is built from 14 residues. Germline V gives CDR1 SGHAT, CDR2 FQNNGV. This CDR3 is CASSLGGTGDEQYF. Here the CDR3 DNA reads TGTGCCAGCAGCTTAGGGGGGACAGGGGACGAGCAGTACTTC.

The chain joins TRBV10-1 to TRBJ1-5, with 7 bases fitting TRBD1. Germline CDR1 reads WNHNN; CDR2 reads SYGVQD (reference sequence). There are 13 residues in the CDR3. J was trimmed by 4 bases and V by 8 bases; bases with no gene match: 5. CDR3 amino acids: CASAQGLNQPQHF. As DNA, the CDR3 is TGCGCCAGCGCACAGGGGTTGAATCAGCCCCAGCATTTT.

This clone showed up just a few times. The same CDR3 arises from other DNA sequences in this sample as well. The chain uses TRBV2 and TRBJ2-2, with unresolved D. The length of the CDR3 is 14 residues. V dropped 4 bases and J dropped 1 base, with 7 bases sitting between them. Germline V gene lookup returns CDR1 SNHLY and CDR2 FYNNEI. CDR3 DNA: TGTGCCAGCAGTGCCGGCGGGAACACCGGGGAGCTGTTTTTT. Residues: CASSAGGNTGELFF.

The genes are TRBV12-3 or TRBV12-4 and TRBJ2-7; 10 bases align to TRBD1. The CDR3 length is 13 residues. J lost 4 bases, V lost 10 bases, and 7 bases had no gene match. CDR3 amino acids: CATRDRGWYEQYF. The CDR3 coding sequence is TGTGCCACCCGGGACAGGGGTTGGTACGAGCAGTACTTC.

The CDR3 DNA is TGTGCCAGCAGCTCCTATCTGACTGAAGCTTTCTTT. Translated: CASSSYLTEAFF. The chain combines TRBV7-2 with TRBJ1-1, with D unresolved. Germline assignment: CDR1 SGHTA and CDR2 FQGNSA. The CDR3 loop spans 12 amino acids. Trimming removed 4 bases from V and 5 bases from J, with 8 bases in between.

This chain connects TRBV5-1 to TRBJ2-3, with TRBD2 matching 8 bases. This CDR3 spans 18 amino acids. The germline V gene has CDR1 SGHRS and CDR2 YFSETQ. V was pared by 0 bases and J by 6 bases, with 15 bases of the junction left unmatched. Here the CDR3 reads CASSLDNGAGGWGDTQYF. The CDR3 DNA reads TGCGCCAGCAGCTTGGACAACGGTGCGGGGGGTTGGGGGGATACGCAGTATTTT.

The J gene is TRBJ2-7, the V gene TRBV15, with D perhaps TRBD2 (6 bases). In germline, CDR1 is LNHNV, CDR2 YYDKDF (reference sequence). The CDR3 spans 14 residues. The V gene lost 5 bases and the J gene lost 5 bases, with 16 bases spanning the gap. CDR3 bases: TGTGCCACCAGCGCTAGGCCGGGGGTCGACGAGCAGTACTTC. This codes for CATSARPGVDEQYF. Based on the CDR3 plus reference TRBV15 and TRBJ2-7, the full variable domain is DAMVIQNPRYQVTQFGKPVTLSCSQTLNHNVMYWYQQKSSQAPKLLFHYYDKDFNNEADTPDNFQSRRPNTSFCFLDIRSPGLGDTAMYLCATSARPGVDEQYFGPGTRLTVT.

The V and J genes are TRBV6-2 or TRBV6-3 and TRBJ2-1; 7 nucleotides line up with TRBD2. The CDR3 is 16 amino acids. Germline CDR1 is MNHEY and CDR2 is SVGEGT. The junction had 7 bases not matched to a gene; V was cut back by 5 bases and J by 0 bases. The chain's CDR3 is CASSPTSPLSYNEQFF. CDR3 DNA: TGTGCCAGCAGTCCGACTAGCCCTCTCTCCTACAATGAGCAGTTCTTC.

This clone occurred a few times. The V call is TRBV28, the J call TRBJ2-7; 12 nucleotides align to TRBD2. CDR1 MDHEN and CDR2 SYDVKM come from the germline V gene. V trimming: 8 bases; J trimming: 0 bases; junction bases outside the gene matches: 8. CDR3 length: 16 residues. CDR3 sequence: CASLGLAGSISYEQYF. CDR3 nucleotides: TGTGCCAGCCTTGGACTAGCGGGGTCTATCTCCTACGAGCAGTACTTC.

This clone was seen a few times. The chain uses TRBV19 and TRBJ1-1; D gene unclear. The CDR3 has 14 amino acids. Trimming took 0 bases from V and 4 from J, leaving 9 bases between them. The germline gives CDR1 LNHDA, CDR2 SQIVND (reference sequence). CDR3: CASSIEQMGTEAFF. In DNA, the CDR3 is TGTGCCAGTAGTATAGAACAGATGGGCACTGAAGCTTTCTTT.

This clone was seen only once. The chain has TRBV7-3 and TRBJ2-1, with TRBD2 as a possible D gene (6 bases). The CDR3 is 16 residues long. V was clipped by 5 bases and J by 4 bases, with 18 bases between them. In germline, CDR1 is SGHTA, CDR2 FQGTGA. The CDR3 coding sequence is TGTGCCAGCAGCCGACTAATGGGGGAGGAATACAATGAGCAGTTCTTC. Protein sequence: CASSRLMGEEYNEQFF.

The chain carries TRBV6-5 and TRBJ1-4; 8 bases agree with TRBD1. V shed 3 bases, J shed 3 bases, and the junction held 6 bases outside the gene matches. The CDR3 spans 16 residues. The V gene's germline CDR1 is MNHEY and CDR2 SVGAGI. CDR3 sequence reads: CASSYYETGANEKLFF. As DNA, the CDR3 is TGTGCCAGCAGTTATTACGAGACAGGGGCTAATGAAAAACTGTTTTTT.

CDR3 sequence (DNA): TGCGCCAGCAGCTTGTCACAGGGGGCGGGAACCGGGGAGCTGTTTTTT. Translating it yields CASSLSQGAGTGELFF. The chain carries TRBV5-1 and TRBJ2-2, with 9 bases identical to TRBD1. J was trimmed by 5 bases and V by 1 base; bases with no gene match: 6. This CDR3 region has 16 residues. Germline CDR1 is SGHRS and CDR2 is YFSETQ.

The gene calls are TRBV27 and TRBJ1-2, with TRBD1 identical over 7 bases. The germline CDR1 and CDR2 sequences are MNHEY and SMNVEV (reference sequence). The CDR3 totals 16 residues. The junction had 10 bases not matched to a gene; V was cut back by 5 bases and J by 1 base. CDR3 coding DNA: TGTGCCAGCAGTCTGCCCAGGGACAGCGGTAACTATGGCTACACCTTC. Its protein is CASSLPRDSGNYGYTF.